The entry that follows covers one T cell receptor (beta chain) sequence. Its antigen is not identified. These data come from a study of graft-versus-host responses after intestinal transplantation. Sequencing used immunoSEQ multiplex PCR; TCRdb keeps in-frame clones, though not all of them. The sample has roughly 89,000 clones; 91% are singletons. This CDR3 region has 15 residues. V was trimmed by 0 bases and J by 7 bases, leaving 13 bases between them. Germline-derived CDR1 and CDR2 are LGHNA and YSLEER. The receptor was isolated from a human donor who received an intestinal transplant. The sequencing here drew on unstimulated CD4+ T cells sorted from spleen or lymph node cells, taken before intestinal transplant. The chain links TRBV4-3 to TRBJ2-1, with a weak D call TRBD2 (6 bases). CDR3 bases: TGCGCCAGCAGCCAAGAACCCGGGGGTAGGAATGAGCAGTTCTTC. Protein product: CASSQEPGGRNEQFF.